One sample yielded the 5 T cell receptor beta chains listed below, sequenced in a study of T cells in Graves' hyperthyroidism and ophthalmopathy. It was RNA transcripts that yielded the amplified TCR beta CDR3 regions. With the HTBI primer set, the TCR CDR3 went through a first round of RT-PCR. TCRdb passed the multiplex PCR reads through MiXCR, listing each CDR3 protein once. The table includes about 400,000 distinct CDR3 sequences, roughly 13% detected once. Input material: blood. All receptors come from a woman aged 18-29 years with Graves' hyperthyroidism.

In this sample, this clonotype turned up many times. DNA of the CDR3: TGCAGTGCTAGAGACTTGAAGACGGAAAGCAATCAGCCCCAGCATTTT. Its translation is CSARDLKTESNQPQHF. The V gene is TRBV20-1, the J gene TRBJ1-5; D remains ambiguous. Trimming left V 0 bases short and J 1 base short, with 13 bases between. The CDR3 spans 16 residues. Germline CDR1 is DFQATT and CDR2 is SNEGSKA (reference sequence).

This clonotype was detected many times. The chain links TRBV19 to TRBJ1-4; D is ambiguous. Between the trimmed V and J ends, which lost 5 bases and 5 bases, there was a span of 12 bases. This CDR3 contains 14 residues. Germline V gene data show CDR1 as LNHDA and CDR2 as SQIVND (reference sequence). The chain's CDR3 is CASSSGRWNEKLFF. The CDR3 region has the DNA TGTGCCAGTAGTTCTGGACGGTGGAATGAAAAACTGTTTTTT.

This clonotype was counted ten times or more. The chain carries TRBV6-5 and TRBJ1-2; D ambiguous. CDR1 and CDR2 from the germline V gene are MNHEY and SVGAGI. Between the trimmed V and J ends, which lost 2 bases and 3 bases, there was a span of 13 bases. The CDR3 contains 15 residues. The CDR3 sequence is CASSYDSGADYGYTF. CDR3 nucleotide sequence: TGTGCCAGCAGTTACGATTCGGGTGCTGACTATGGCTACACCTTC.

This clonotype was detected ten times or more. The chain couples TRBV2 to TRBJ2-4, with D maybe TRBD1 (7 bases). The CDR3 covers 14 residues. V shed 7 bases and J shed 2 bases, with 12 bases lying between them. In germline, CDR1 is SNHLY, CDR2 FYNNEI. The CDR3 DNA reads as TGTGCCAGCAAGGAGGGGGCGACCAAAAACATTCAGTACTTC. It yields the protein CASKEGATKNIQYF.

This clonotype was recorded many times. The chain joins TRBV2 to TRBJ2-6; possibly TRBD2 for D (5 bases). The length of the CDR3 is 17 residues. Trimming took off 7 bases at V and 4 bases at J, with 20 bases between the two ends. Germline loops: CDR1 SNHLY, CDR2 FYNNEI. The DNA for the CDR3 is TGTGCCAGCAACGAGGGAATAAGGGCGAGCGGGGCCAACGTCCTGACTTTC. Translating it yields CASNEGIRASGANVLTF. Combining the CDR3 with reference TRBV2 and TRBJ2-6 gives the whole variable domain EPEVTQTPSHQVTQMGQEVILRCVPISNHLYFYWYRQILGQKVEFLVSFYNNEISEKSEIFDDQFSVERPDGSNFTLKIRSTKLEDSAMYFCASNEGIRASGANVLTFGAGSRLTVL.